The 32 T cell receptor beta chains given below trace back to one sample, sequenced in a study of OX40 agonist ivuxolimab in advanced cancers. The repertoire was sequenced with immunoSEQ multiplex PCR; TCRdb's copy has only in-frame clones and lacks some. The table shows some 67,000 clones, with around 85% occurring only once. Sequences were derived from CD4+ or CD8+ T cells sorted from blood, sampled in a trial of the OX40 agonist ivuxolimab. The receptor source for this set is an adult with an advanced solid tumor such as melanoma, head and neck, liver or kidney cancer.

The J gene is TRBJ1-2, the V gene TRBV19; 9 positions match TRBD1. V lost 4 bases, J lost 4 bases, and 7 bases stayed unmatched. Germline-derived CDR1 and CDR2 are LNHDA and SQIVND (reference sequence). This CDR3 region has 15 residues. The CDR3 DNA sequence: TGTGCCAGTAGTAGGGGACAGGGCGCTAGCTATGGCTACACCTTC. Translated: CASSRGQGASYGYTF.

A few counts support this clone. J is TRBJ1-5 and V is TRBV12-5; TRBD1 is a possible D gene (5 bases). This CDR3 region has 12 residues. CDR1 is LGHNT, CDR2 FRNRAP, per germline. The V end was cut by 2 bases, the J end by 9 bases, with 8 bases between. The CDR3 DNA reads as TGTGCTAGTGGTTTGCCCCAGGGGCCCCAGCATTTT. This codes for CASGLPQGPQHF.

The table lists this clone with a count of one. This rearrangement joins TRBV2 to TRBJ2-5, with D maybe TRBD1 (6 bases). The V and J ends lost 6 bases and 1 base respectively, with 9 bases between them. Looked up from germline, CDR1 is SNHLY and CDR2 is FYNNEI. There are 13 residues in the CDR3. CDR3 amino acids: CASRRQVQETQYF. DNA for the CDR3: TGTGCCAGCAGAAGACAGGTCCAAGAGACCCAGTACTTC.

This sequence joins TRBV7-9 and TRBJ1-2, with TRBD1 as a possible D gene (5 bases). This CDR3 comprises 17 residues. Trimming pared 7 bases from V and 3 bases from J, leaving 24 bases between. Germline CDR1 and CDR2: SEHNR and FQNEAQ (reference sequence). The CDR3 region is CASTVGGGDPRYYGYTF. The CDR3, as DNA: TGTGCCAGCACCGTAGGCGGAGGGGACCCCCGTTACTATGGCTACACCTTC.

This sequence joins TRBV5-1 and TRBJ2-3; no clear D gene. V lost 4 bases and J lost 1, with 13 bases in between. This CDR3 has 15 amino acids. Germline V CDR1 and CDR2: SGHRS, YFSETQ. In DNA, the CDR3 is TGCGCCAGCAGCACCGGATCGACCGGCACAGATACGCAGTATTTT. Translated: CASSTGSTGTDTQYF.

V gene TRBV11-2 combines with J gene TRBJ2-3, with 13 bases matching TRBD2. After removal of 5 bases from V and 6 bases from J, the junction contained 11 bases not matched to a gene. The CDR3 has 17 residues. Germline loops: CDR1 SGHAT, CDR2 FQNNGV. The CDR3 protein is CASSPGTSGILLDTQYF. CDR3 nucleotides: TGTGCCAGCAGCCCAGGGACTAGCGGGATTCTTCTGGATACGCAGTATTTT.

The CDR3 spells CASSLSPPANYGYTF. CDR3 DNA: TGTGCCAGCAGCTTGTCCCCCCCCGCTAACTATGGCTACACCTTC. The chain couples TRBV7-2 to TRBJ1-2; D not certain. Germline CDR1 is SGHTA and CDR2 is FQGNSA. This CDR3 is built from 15 residues. Trimming removed 3 bases from V and 0 bases from J, with 11 bases in between.

This clone was counted once. One end of the junction fails to match germline, which may point to a read error. CDR3: CASSRNLGETQYF. DNA of the CDR3: TGTGCTAGCAGCCGTAATCTGGGGGAGACCCAGTACTTC. This chain uses TRBV7-7 with TRBJ2-5; unclear D gene. The CDR3 has 13 residues. Germline CDR1 SSHAT, CDR2 FNYEAQ (reference sequence).

This clone was detected a few times. The chain employs TRBV28 and TRBJ2-4, with 7 bases matching TRBD1. J lost 5 bases, V lost 5 bases, and 12 bases had no gene match. The germline V gene has CDR1 MDHEN and CDR2 SYDVKM. The CDR3 consists of 16 residues. CDR3 coding DNA: TGTGCCAGCAGTCCCCGACAGGGTCGGGCACAAAACATTCAGTACTTC. Its protein product is CASSPRQGRAQNIQYF.

CDR3 nucleotides: TGTGCCAGCCCTAAGGGACTAGCGGGGGGGGGAATTTACGAGCAGTACTTC. This encodes CASPKGLAGGGIYEQYF. This rearrangement joins TRBV27 to TRBJ2-7; TRBD2 matches 16 bases. V was pared by 8 bases and J by 4 bases, with 11 bases of the junction left unmatched. The CDR3 totals 17 residues. Germline assignment: CDR1 MNHEY and CDR2 SMNVEV (reference sequence).

The rearrangement joins TRBV7-2 to TRBJ2-2; 8 nucleotides line up with TRBD1. CDR1 and CDR2 (germline): SGHTA, FQGNSA. The CDR3 is 17 residues long. Unmatched junction bases numbered 15, after V lost 5 bases and J lost 7 bases. The CDR3 protein is CASSPYLWTGLGGELFF. In DNA form, the CDR3 reads TGTGCCAGCAGCCCCTATTTGTGGACAGGGCTTGGCGGGGAGCTGTTTTTT.

This clone was recorded only once. The V gene is TRBV6-6, the J gene TRBJ2-7; D is perhaps TRBD2 (5 bases). The CDR3 is made up of 13 amino acids. Germline V gene lookup returns CDR1 MNHNY and CDR2 SVGAGI (reference sequence). V gave up 5 bases and J gave up 7 bases, with 15 bases separating them. CDR3 nucleotides: TGTGCCAGCAGTACCCGGGATAGATCGGAGCAGTACTTC. It translates to CASSTRDRSEQYF.

The chain combines TRBV5-1 with TRBJ2-1; TRBD2 agrees at 11 bases. This CDR3 has 15 amino acids. The J segment lost 4 bases and the V segment lost 4 bases, leaving 4 bases of the junction unmatched. From germline, CDR1 is SGHRS and CDR2 YFSETQ. As DNA, the CDR3 is TGCGCCAGCAGCAATAGCGGGGGGGATTACAATGAGCAGTTCTTC. Translated: CASSNSGGDYNEQFF. Based on the CDR3 plus reference TRBV5-1 and TRBJ2-1, the full variable domain is KAGVTQTPRYLIKTRGQQVTLSCSPISGHRSVSWYQQTPGQGLQFLFEYFSETQRNKGNFPGRFSGRQFSNSRSEMNVSTLELGDSALYLCASSNSGGDYNEQFFGPGTRLTVL.

The rearrangement uses TRBV4-3 and TRBJ2-1, with D possibly matching TRBD1 (5 bases). Germline CDR1 reads LGHNA; CDR2 reads YSLEER. CDR3 length equals 12 residues. V lost 0 bases, J lost 10 bases, and 7 bases lay in between. CDR3 residues: CASSQDDSEQFF. The CDR3 nucleotides read TGCGCCAGCAGCCAAGACGACAGCGAGCAGTTCTTC.

This chain connects TRBV7-8 to TRBJ1-1, with TRBD1 matching over 7 bases. V was clipped by 1 base and J by 1 base; unmatched bases: 3. Germline CDR1 and CDR2: SGHVS and FQNEAQ. The length of the CDR3 is 15 residues. Here the CDR3 reads CASSLGQGTNTEAFF. CDR3 coding DNA: TGTGCCAGCAGCTTAGGACAGGGAACGAACACTGAAGCTTTCTTT.

The chain joins TRBV7-2 to TRBJ1-4; 9 bases line up with TRBD1. CDR1 SGHTA and CDR2 FQGNSA come from the germline V gene. Trimming cost V 5 bases and J 7 bases; bases outside gene matches: 5. CDR3 length: 14 residues. CDR3 loop: CASSNDRGTEKLFF. The CDR3 nucleotides read TGTGCCAGCAGCAACGACAGGGGGACTGAAAAACTGTTTTTT.

Regarding this clone: Because it lacks the conserved phenylalanine or tryptophan at the end, this CDR3 is likely a read error. This chain joins TRBV6-5 and TRBJ1-2, with TRBD1 matching 8 bases. The CDR3 consists of 14 residues. The germline gives CDR1 MNHEY, CDR2 SVGAGI. Trimming at V came to 6 bases and at J to 7 bases, leaving 10 bases not matched to a gene. As DNA, the CDR3 is TGTGCCAGCAGAATTACAGGGGGTTCTTCTGGCTACACCCTC. This sequence encodes CASRITGGSSGYTL.

The rearrangement links TRBV6-1 to TRBJ1-1; a weak D match, TRBD1 (5 bases). Germline V gene data show CDR1 as MNHNS and CDR2 as SASEGT. The CDR3 totals 15 residues. V lost 2 bases to trimming and J lost 0 bases, with 10 bases between them. CDR3 protein: CASSEQGGVNTEAFF. The DNA of the CDR3 is TGTGCCAGCAGTGAACAGGGAGGGGTGAACACTGAAGCTTTCTTT.

V gene TRBV2 combines with J gene TRBJ1-1; the match to TRBD1 covers 10 bases. This CDR3 is 17 amino acids long. V shed 5 bases and J 1 base; nucleotides not matched to a gene: 10. The germline V gene has CDR1 SNHLY and CDR2 FYNNEI. The CDR3 loop is CASSTPTDRGTNTEAFF. The CDR3 region has the DNA TGTGCCAGCAGTACCCCCACGGACAGGGGGACGAACACTGAAGCTTTCTTT.

In DNA, the CDR3 is TGCGCCAGCAGCCAAGGAGACCGAAATAATTCACCCCTCCACTTT. It codes for CASSQGDRNNSPLHF. The rearrangement uses TRBV4-1 and TRBJ1-6; D gene uncertain. CDR3 length: 15 amino acids. Between the trimmed V and J ends, which lost 1 base and 5 bases, there was a span of 9 bases. CDR1 MGHRA and CDR2 YSYEKL come from the germline V gene.

This chain joins TRBV18 and TRBJ2-1; D gene uncertain. CDR1 and CDR2 (germline): KGHSH, LQKENI. This CDR3 contains 12 residues. Trimming took off 3 bases at V and 3 bases at J, with 3 bases between the two ends. CDR3 nucleotide sequence: TGTGCCAGCTCACCCGGCTACAATGAGCAGTTCTTC. This translates into CASSPGYNEQFF.

As DNA, the CDR3 is TGTGCCAGCAGCCAAGGGTGGAGCTCCTACAATGAGCAGTTCTTC. Its translation is CASSQGWSSYNEQFF. The genes are TRBV14 and TRBJ2-1; no clear D. This CDR3 spans 15 amino acids. The V end was cut by 1 base, the J end by 0 bases, with 7 bases between. Looked up from germline, CDR1 is SGHDN and CDR2 is FVKESK.

V is TRBV5-6 and J is TRBJ1-2, with D unclear. Per the germline V gene, CDR1 is SGHDT and CDR2 is YYEEEE. V lost 4 bases and J lost 8, with 21 bases in between. The CDR3 is 15 residues long. For the CDR3, the DNA is TGTGCCAGCAGCACAAGGACCGGGCGCGTGGAAGGCTACACCTTC. Its translation is CASSTRTGRVEGYTF.

The chain links TRBV5-5 to TRBJ1-2; 9 bases map to TRBD1. Germline trimming cut 0 bases from V and 8 bases from J; bases unmatched to any gene: 14. Germline values: CDR1 SGHKS, CDR2 YYEKEE (reference sequence). The CDR3 spans 17 residues. CDR3 region: CASSLAVSGQGLKGYTF. The CDR3 nucleotides are TGTGCCAGCAGCTTGGCCGTATCGGGACAGGGTTTGAAGGGCTACACCTTC. Together with reference TRBV5-5 and TRBJ1-2, the CDR3 gives the full variable domain: DAGVTQSPTHLIKTRGQQVTLRCSPISGHKSVSWYQQVLGQGPQFIFQYYEKEERGRGNFPDRFSARQFPNYSSELNVNALLLGDSALYLCASSLAVSGQGLKGYTFGSGTRLTVV.

This rearrangement joins TRBV30 to TRBJ1-2; 7 bases align to TRBD1. Trimming took 2 bases from V and 2 from J; bases not matched to a gene: 5. The CDR3 spans 14 residues. The V gene's germline CDR1 is GTSNPN and CDR2 SVGIG (reference sequence). CDR3 sequence (DNA): TGTGCCTGGAGTCGAGGGGGCTTAAACTATGGCTACACCTTC. Amino acid sequence: CAWSRGGLNYGYTF.

The CDR3 is CASSSGSGTGDTEAFF. CDR3 DNA sequence: TGTGCCAGCAGCTCAGGTTCCGGGACAGGGGACACTGAAGCTTTCTTT. The chain joins TRBV7-2 to TRBJ1-1; 10 bases are shared with TRBD1. The V gene's germline CDR1 is SGHTA and CDR2 FQGNSA. This CDR3 has 16 residues. Germline trimming cut 4 bases from V and 3 bases from J; bases unmatched to any gene: 8.

The chain combines TRBV7-2 with TRBJ2-7; D uncertain. CDR3 length: 13 amino acids. Germline CDR1 SGHTA, CDR2 FQGNSA. Trimming left V 2 bases short and J 7 bases short, with 12 bases between. CDR3 sequence reads: CASSLYGTREQYF. DNA for the CDR3: TGTGCCAGCAGCTTATACGGTACGAGGGAGCAGTACTTC.

Of note for this clone: Distinct nucleotide sequences in the sample also encode this CDR3. This chain connects TRBV5-1 to TRBJ1-1; TRBD1 agrees at 7 bases. Germline V gene lookup returns CDR1 SGHRS and CDR2 YFSETQ. This CDR3 has 15 residues. Trimming at V came to 5 bases and at J to 1 base, leaving 8 bases not matched to a gene. The CDR3 sequence is CASSSQGTKNTEAFF. CDR3 DNA sequence: TGCGCCAGCAGTTCACAGGGGACAAAGAACACTGAAGCTTTCTTT.

The chain has TRBV18 and TRBJ2-5; no reliable D call. The CDR3 is 14 residues long. Trimming shortened V by 6 bases and J by 2 bases, and 13 bases separated the two germline ends. Germline CDR1 is KGHSH and CDR2 is LQKENI. The CDR3 DNA follows: TGTGCCAGCTCGGCAGACTCGACACAAGAGACCCAGTACTTC. Amino acid sequence: CASSADSTQETQYF.

The chain has TRBV5-4 and TRBJ2-1; perhaps TRBD2 as D (6 bases). The CDR3 is 13 amino acids. Germline V gives CDR1 SGHNT, CDR2 YYREEE (reference sequence). Trimming cost V 0 bases and J 8 bases, with 9 bases left between them. The CDR3 bases are TGTGCCAGCAGCTTGGCCACTAGCCATGAGCAGTTCTTC. Translating it yields CASSLATSHEQFF. The whole variable domain, filled in from reference TRBV5-4 and TRBJ2-1, reads ETGVTQSPTHLIKTRGQQVTLRCSSQSGHNTVSWYQQALGQGPQFIFQYYREEENGRGNFPPRFSGLQFPNYSSELNVNALELDDSALYLCASSLATSHEQFFGPGTRLTVL.

The chain uses TRBV5-8 and TRBJ2-3, with 12 bases matching TRBD2. The V and J ends lost 1 base and 4 bases, in that order; junction bases with no gene match: 10. The CDR3 is made up of 18 amino acids. Germline assignment: CDR1 SGHTS and CDR2 YDEGEE. The CDR3 spells CASSLSGLAGGPSDTQYF. CDR3 DNA sequence: TGTGCCAGCAGCTTGTCGGGGCTAGCGGGAGGGCCCTCAGATACGCAGTATTTT.

This clone has only one observation. The V call is TRBV7-3, the J call TRBJ1-4; the D gene is possibly TRBD1 (5 bases). V was pared by 5 bases and J by 5 bases, with 9 bases between. Germline CDR1 reads SGHTA; CDR2 reads FQGTGA. The CDR3 runs 13 residues. In nucleotides, the CDR3 is TGTGCCAGCAGCACGGGGCCCAATGAAAAACTGTTTTTT. This translates into CASSTGPNEKLFF. Full variable domain (rest looked up from reference TRBV7-3 and TRBJ1-4): GAGVSQTPSNKVTEKGKYVELRCDPISGHTALYWYRQSLGQGPEFLIYFQGTGAADDSGLPNDRFFAVRPEGSVSTLKIQRTERGDSAVYLCASSTGPNEKLFFGSGTQLSVL.